The 27 T cell receptor beta chains below were found in one sample sequenced in a study of blood T cell repertoires in COVID-19. Measured with immunoSEQ multiplex PCR; TCRdb has only the in-frame clones, and not every one. The profile shows 65,000 to 95,000 clones, approximately 90% of them singletons. Sequenced sample: peripheral blood. The receptors were sampled from a man aged 65 to 79 with active or convalescent COVID-19.

The CDR3 sequence: CASSLSPGWAGGYTF. The DNA for the CDR3 is TGTGCCAGCAGTTTATCTCCGGGGTGGGCCGGGGGCTACACCTTC. The chain links TRBV27 to TRBJ1-2; D is undetermined. This CDR3 has 15 amino acids. The germline gives CDR1 MNHEY, CDR2 SMNVEV (reference sequence). The V gene lost 0 bases and the J gene lost 8 bases, with 16 bases spanning the gap.

The rearrangement joins TRBV6-6 to TRBJ2-3, with 9 nucleotides matching TRBD2. With V trimmed by 4 bases and J by 7 bases, 6 bases remained unmatched. Germline V gene lookup returns CDR1 MNHNY and CDR2 SVGAGI (reference sequence). The CDR3 consists of 14 residues. The CDR3 sequence is CASSSSGGSNTQYF. The CDR3 nucleotides read TGTGCCAGCAGTTCAAGCGGGGGGAGTAATACGCAGTATTTT.

The chain couples TRBV19 to TRBJ1-3; tentative D call: TRBD1 (6 bases). Germline V gives CDR1 LNHDA, CDR2 SQIVND (reference sequence). Trimming took off 5 bases at V and 1 base at J, with 12 bases between the two ends. The CDR3 sequence is 15 residues long. CDR3 residues: CASSANRESGNTIYF. The CDR3 DNA follows: TGTGCCAGTAGTGCGAACAGGGAATCTGGAAACACCATATATTTT.

This clone came up once. The V call is TRBV3-1 (or the pseudogene TRBV3-2), the J call TRBJ2-5, with 13 bases identical to TRBD2. This CDR3 has 18 amino acids. The germline CDR1 and CDR2 sequences are LGHDT and YNNKEL (reference sequence). V shed 0 bases, J shed 5 bases, and the junction held 9 bases outside the gene matches. The CDR3 DNA reads as TGTGCCAGCAGCCAAGATAGGGGACTAGCGGGGCCGTGGGAGACCCAGTACTTC. Its translation: CASSQDRGLAGPWETQYF.

The J gene is TRBJ1-4, the V gene TRBV5-5, with 7 bases matching TRBD1. The J segment lost 7 bases and the V segment lost 7 bases, leaving 10 bases of the junction unmatched. This CDR3 region has 14 residues. Germline values: CDR1 SGHKS, CDR2 YYEKEE (reference sequence). CDR3 in amino acids: CASLVEGASEKLFF. CDR3 in DNA: TGTGCCAGCCTGGTTGAGGGGGCAAGTGAAAAACTGTTTTTT.

The J gene is TRBJ2-1, the V gene TRBV29-1; D is possibly TRBD2 (6 bases). Germline lookup yields CDR1 SQVTM and CDR2 ANQGSEA. The CDR3 is made up of 12 amino acids. This CDR3 is CTANWGVNEQFF. CDR3 nucleotide sequence: TGCACCGCCAACTGGGGGGTCAATGAGCAGTTCTTC.

The chain recombines TRBV4-2 with TRBJ1-2; D unresolved. Deletions cut 0 bases from V and 4 bases from J, with 15 bases between. CDR1 LGHNA and CDR2 YNFKEQ come from the germline V gene. The CDR3 is 16 amino acids. CDR3 in amino acids: CASSQDPRFRPYGYTF. The CDR3 coding sequence is TGTGCCAGCAGCCAAGACCCTAGGTTTCGCCCCTATGGCTACACCTTC.

The chain is built from TRBV7-2 and TRBJ2-1, with D perhaps matching TRBD2 (7 bases). Germline V gene sequence: CDR1 SGHTA, CDR2 FQGNSA. There are 15 residues in the CDR3. Trimming removed 5 bases at V and 3 bases at J, with 14 bases between. This CDR3 reads CASSRGRGYYNEQFF. The CDR3 coding sequence is TGTGCCAGCAGCCGGGGGAGGGGGTACTACAATGAGCAGTTCTTC.

The chain links TRBV10-3 to TRBJ1-5, with D possibly being TRBD1 (5 bases). The CDR3 has 15 residues. Germline CDR1 reads ENHRY; CDR2 reads SYGVKD. Trimming left V 5 bases short and J 0 bases short, with 11 bases between. The CDR3 protein is CAISSGTYSNQPQHF. The CDR3 DNA follows: TGTGCCATCAGTTCTGGGACTTATAGCAATCAGCCCCAGCATTTT.

In this sample, this clone turned up once. The chain uses TRBV5-6 and TRBJ2-3, with TRBD2 matching over 9 bases. Germline V gene sequence: CDR1 SGHDT, CDR2 YYEEEE. The V gene end was trimmed by 5 bases and the J gene end by 5 bases; junction bases not matched to a gene: 12. The length of the CDR3 is 16 residues. The CDR3 loop reads CASRLLSGRRVDTQYF. The CDR3 DNA reads as TGTGCCAGCAGACTTCTTAGCGGGAGAAGGGTAGATACGCAGTATTTT.

The chain is built from TRBV11-2 and TRBJ2-1; 9 positions agree with TRBD1. The ends lost 4 bases at V and 1 base at J; junction bases unmatched: 2. CDR3 size: 15 residues. Germline values: CDR1 SGHAT, CDR2 FQNNGV. CDR3 nucleotides: TGTGCCAGCAGCTGGGGACAGGGATCCTACAATGAGCAGTTCTTC. Its translation: CASSWGQGSYNEQFF.

The rearrangement links TRBV5-5 to TRBJ2-6; D remains unclear. V lost 0 bases and J lost 2, with 6 bases in between. Germline loops: CDR1 SGHKS, CDR2 YYEKEE (reference sequence). The CDR3 runs 15 residues. The CDR3 nucleotides read TGTGCCAGCAGCTTGGAGCCAACTGGGGCCAACGTCCTGACTTTC. Its protein is CASSLEPTGANVLTF.

This clone was seen a few times. This chain uses TRBV5-1 with TRBJ1-2, with a possible D match to TRBD1 (6 bases). Germline V CDR1 and CDR2: SGHRS, YFSETQ. The CDR3 spans 14 residues. Trimming cost V 0 bases and J 4 bases, with 10 bases left between them. The CDR3 bases are TGCGCCAGCAGCTTGGATCAGGGGCCCTATGGCTACACCTTC. Translated: CASSLDQGPYGYTF.

The chain combines TRBV7-9 with TRBJ2-1, with 10 bases identical to TRBD1. This CDR3 contains 16 residues. The V gene end was trimmed by 5 bases and the J gene end by 2 bases; junction bases not matched to a gene: 6. Per germline, CDR1 SEHNR and CDR2 FQNEAQ (reference sequence). CDR3 amino acids: CASSRPTGGAYNEQFF. CDR3 nucleotides: TGTGCCAGCAGCAGACCGACAGGGGGCGCCTACAATGAGCAGTTCTTC.

V gene TRBV3-1 (or the pseudogene TRBV3-2) combines with J gene TRBJ2-7; 7 bases are shared with TRBD2. Germline assignment: CDR1 LGHDT and CDR2 YNNKEL (reference sequence). This CDR3 has 13 amino acids. After removal of 4 bases from V and 5 bases from J, the junction contained 5 bases not matched to a gene. CDR3 protein: CASSPLGRDEQYF. CDR3 sequence (DNA): TGTGCCAGCAGCCCCCTGGGGAGGGACGAGCAGTACTTC.

V usage is TRBV19 and J usage is TRBJ1-6, with TRBD1 as a possible D gene (6 bases). The V gene lost 7 bases and the J gene lost 0 bases, with 16 bases spanning the gap. The CDR3 spans 17 residues. Germline CDR1 and CDR2: LNHDA and SQIVND (reference sequence). DNA for the CDR3: TGTGCCAGTACACTTCACAGGGCGAGCTCCTATAATTCACCCCTCCACTTT. Protein: CASTLHRASSYNSPLHF. Looking up the rest from reference TRBV19 and TRBJ1-6 gives the full variable domain: DGGITQSPKYLFRKEGQNVTLSCEQNLNHDAMYWYRQDPGQGLRLIYYSQIVNDFQKGDIAEGYSVSREKKESFPLTVTSAQKNPTAFYLCASTLHRASSYNSPLHFGNGTRLTVT.

On this clone itself: The sample holds other DNA sequences that translate to the same CDR3. The rearrangement uses TRBV6-5 and TRBJ1-2; D is unclear. This CDR3 contains 14 residues. CDR1 MNHEY and CDR2 SVGAGI come from the germline V gene. Trimming removed 6 bases at V and 3 bases at J, with 14 bases between. The CDR3 reads CASSLRGGDYGYTF. Here the CDR3 DNA reads TGTGCCAGCAGCCTGCGGGGAGGCGACTATGGCTACACCTTC.

This chain uses TRBV14 with TRBJ1-1; D may be TRBD1 (5 bases). The CDR3 is made up of 15 amino acids. V lost 0 bases and J lost 3, with 11 bases in between. Germline V CDR1 and CDR2: SGHDN, FVKESK. The CDR3, as DNA: TGTGCCAGCAGCCAAGAAGGCGCAGGGTACACTGAAGCTTTCTTT. It codes for CASSQEGAGYTEAFF.

J is TRBJ1-4 and V is TRBV5-1, with 7 bases aligning to TRBD1. CDR3 length: 15 amino acids. CDR1 is SGHRS and CDR2 is YFSETQ in the germline V gene. V dropped 4 bases and J dropped 8; count of bases not matched to a gene: 11. The CDR3 loop is CASSPGGPGGEKLFF. The CDR3 nucleotides read TGCGCCAGCAGCCCAGGGGGACCCGGAGGGGAAAAACTGTTTTTT. Drawing the rest from reference TRBV5-1 and TRBJ1-4, the complete variable domain is KAGVTQTPRYLIKTRGQQVTLSCSPISGHRSVSWYQQTPGQGLQFLFEYFSETQRNKGNFPGRFSGRQFSNSRSEMNVSTLELGDSALYLCASSPGGPGGEKLFFGSGTQLSVL.

The chain combines TRBV5-1 with TRBJ2-3; unclear D gene. This CDR3 is built from 12 residues. CDR1 is SGHRS and CDR2 is YFSETQ in the germline V gene. Deletions cut 4 bases from V and 0 bases from J, with 3 bases between. CDR3 sequence reads: CASSPSTDTQYF. The CDR3 bases are TGCGCCAGCAGCCCTAGCACAGATACGCAGTATTTT. Supplemented by reference TRBV5-1 and TRBJ2-3, the full variable domain reads KAGVTQTPRYLIKTRGQQVTLSCSPISGHRSVSWYQQTPGQGLQFLFEYFSETQRNKGNFPGRFSGRQFSNSRSEMNVSTLELGDSALYLCASSPSTDTQYFGPGTRLTVL.

A few counts support this clone. The chain joins TRBV5-4 to TRBJ1-3, with D possibly being TRBD1 (6 bases). The CDR3 is 14 residues long. With 4 bases removed from V and 2 bases from J, the gap between germline ends came to 10 bases. Germline assignment: CDR1 SGHNT and CDR2 YYREEE (reference sequence). CDR3 sequence: CASSPGGPGNTIYF. The CDR3 DNA is TGTGCCAGCAGCCCGGGGGGGCCTGGAAACACCATATATTTT.

The V call is TRBV12-3 or TRBV12-4, the J call TRBJ2-5, with 10 bases lining up with TRBD1. The CDR3 covers 13 residues. The V gene end was trimmed by 7 bases and the J gene end by 6 bases; junction bases not matched to a gene: 5. In DNA form, the CDR3 reads TGTGCCAGCACGACAGGGGGCAGGAAGACCCAGTACTTC. Its translation is CASTTGGRKTQYF.

The rearrangement uses TRBV7-6 and TRBJ2-1; D uncertain. Trimming removed 0 bases at V and 4 bases at J, with 4 bases between. This CDR3 is built from 13 residues. In germline, CDR1 is SGHVS, CDR2 FNYEAQ. CDR3 bases: TGTGCCAGCAGCTTAGCACTGTACAATGAGCAGTTCTTC. Amino acids: CASSLALYNEQFF.

This clone turned up a few times. The chain carries TRBV6-5 and TRBJ2-2; 9 bases map to TRBD1. In germline, CDR1 is MNHEY, CDR2 SVGAGI. V trimming: 7 bases; J trimming: 1 base; junction bases outside the gene matches: 4. The CDR3 runs to 15 residues. The CDR3 is CASNRGLGNTGELFF. CDR3 nucleotides: TGTGCCAGCAACAGGGGGCTCGGGAACACCGGGGAGCTGTTTTTT.

The rearrangement joins TRBV4-1 to TRBJ2-4; 8 nucleotides match TRBD2. The ends lost 1 base at V and 7 bases at J; junction bases unmatched: 6. The CDR3 spans 15 residues. CDR1 is MGHRA, CDR2 YSYEKL, per germline. CDR3 sequence reads: CASSQVTGGMNIQYF. The CDR3 bases are TGCGCCAGCAGCCAAGTCACGGGGGGGATGAACATTCAGTACTTC.

The count of this clone is one. V and J are TRBV7-8 and TRBJ2-5; a possible D gene is TRBD2 (6 bases). Germline-derived CDR1 and CDR2 are SGHVS and FQNEAQ. With 3 bases removed from V and 4 bases from J, the gap between germline ends came to 12 bases. This CDR3 is 14 amino acids long. CDR3 DNA sequence: TGTGCCAGCAGCTTCCCGGGAGTTGGAGAGACCCAGTACTTC. It yields the protein CASSFPGVGETQYF.

The rearrangement joins TRBV2 to TRBJ2-7, with TRBD2 matching 13 bases. The V and J ends lost 5 bases and 2 bases, in that order; junction bases with no gene match: 3. The CDR3 sequence is 15 residues long. Germline loops: CDR1 SNHLY, CDR2 FYNNEI. In DNA form, the CDR3 reads TGTGCCAGCAGTCCTACTAGCGGGAGGGCCTACGAGCAGTACTTC. Protein: CASSPTSGRAYEQYF.